The 18 T cell receptor beta chains below all came from one sample that was sequenced in a study of shared clonotypes between healthy human individuals. Assay: immunoSEQ multiplex PCR; the TCRdb copy retains only in-frame clones and omits some. This repertoire shows 2 million to 2.5 million clones, about nine tenths found once; its top ten account for around 0.4%. Sample: naive CD4+ T cells from PBMCs. Documented subset: CD45RA+ positively selected. The receptors derive from a man aged 18 to 30 in good health. Some clones in this sample may be carry-over from other donors' samples.

Concerning this clone itself: The sample contains more than one DNA sequence encoding this CDR3. The V and J genes are TRBV5-1 and TRBJ2-7; either TRBD1 or TRBD2 may fit D (5 bases each). The V end was cut by 4 bases, the J end by 0 bases, with 11 bases between. The germline CDR1 and CDR2 sequences are SGHRS and YFSETQ. This CDR3 has 14 amino acids. The CDR3 spells CASSRDGSSYEQYF. The DNA of the CDR3 is TGCGCCAGCAGCCGGGACGGAAGCTCCTACGAGCAGTACTTC.

V is TRBV19 and J is TRBJ2-1; maybe TRBD1 (7 bases). Trimming shortened V by 5 bases and J by 4 bases, and 12 bases separated the two germline ends. The CDR3 is made up of 14 amino acids. Per germline, CDR1 LNHDA and CDR2 SQIVND (reference sequence). CDR3 in amino acids: CASSWGDSYNEQFF. DNA of the CDR3: TGTGCCAGTAGTTGGGGGGACAGTTACAATGAGCAGTTCTTC. Full variable domain (remainder filled in from reference TRBV19 and TRBJ2-1): DGGITQSPKYLFRKEGQNVTLSCEQNLNHDAMYWYRQDPGQGLRLIYYSQIVNDFQKGDIAEGYSVSREKKESFPLTVTSAQKNPTAFYLCASSWGDSYNEQFFGPGTRLTVL.

This rearrangement joins TRBV5-6 to TRBJ1-1; D uncertain. Germline CDR1 SGHDT, CDR2 YYEEEE. Trimming left V 1 base short and J 5 bases short, with 9 bases between. CDR3 size: 13 residues. The CDR3 DNA reads as TGTGCCAGCAGCTTGATTTACGGGACTGAAGCTTTCTTT. Translated, it gives CASSLIYGTEAFF. Full variable domain (outside the CDR3, taken from reference TRBV5-6 and TRBJ1-1): DAGVTQSPTHLIKTRGQQVTLRCSPKSGHDTVSWYQQALGQGPQFIFQYYEEEERQRGNFPDRFSGHQFPNYSSELNVNALLLGDSALYLCASSLIYGTEAFFGQGTRLTVV.

This sequence joins TRBV29-1 and TRBJ2-1; TRBD2 might be the D (5 bases). This CDR3 has 16 amino acids. Trimming cost V 4 bases and J 2 bases, with 18 bases left between them. Germline V CDR1 and CDR2: SQVTM, ANQGSEA. The DNA for the CDR3 is TGCAGCGTTGGGATGGGCGGAATTAGCGCCTACAATGAGCAGTTCTTC. The encoded protein is CSVGMGGISAYNEQFF.

The chain is built from TRBV15 and TRBJ2-2; D remains unclear. This CDR3 has 15 residues. Germline CDR1 LNHNV, CDR2 YYDKDF (reference sequence). The V and J ends lost 0 bases and 8 bases respectively, with 13 bases between them. In nucleotides, the CDR3 is TGTGCCACCAGCAGAGATCTTGAGGTTGCTGGGGAGCTGTTTTTT. Amino acid sequence: CATSRDLEVAGELFF.

The chain recombines TRBV5-1 with TRBJ1-1, with 7 positions matching TRBD1. The J segment lost 3 bases and the V segment lost 2 bases, leaving 7 bases of the junction unmatched. The CDR3 spans 15 residues. CDR1 is SGHRS and CDR2 is YFSETQ in the germline V gene. The CDR3 sequence is CASSLQGRRDTEAFF. CDR3 in DNA: TGCGCCAGCAGCTTACAGGGGCGTCGGGACACTGAAGCTTTCTTT.

The CDR3 sequence is CASSDANSVAYEQYF. DNA for the CDR3: TGTGCCAGCAGTGATGCCAATAGTGTAGCCTACGAGCAGTACTTC. The rearrangement joins TRBV6-1 to TRBJ2-7; D is uncertain. This CDR3 has 15 amino acids. Looked up from germline, CDR1 is MNHNS and CDR2 is SASEGT. The V end lost 3 bases, the J end lost 2 bases, and 14 bases lay between the germline ends.

This clone was seen more than once but under ten times. The rearrangement uses TRBV6-5 and TRBJ2-2; D gene uncertain. From germline, CDR1 is MNHEY and CDR2 SVGAGI. CDR3 length equals 10 residues. V lost 8 bases to trimming and J lost 5 bases, with 3 bases between them. CDR3 loop: CASGTGELFF. CDR3 in DNA: TGTGCCAGCGGAACCGGGGAGCTGTTTTTT.

This clone has a single count. Within the sample, other DNA sequences also encode this same CDR3. The chain is built from TRBV5-1 and TRBJ2-2, with 10 bases matching TRBD2. Per germline, CDR1 SGHRS and CDR2 YFSETQ. Germline trimming cut 1 base from V and 3 bases from J; bases unmatched to any gene: 0. CDR3 length: 15 amino acids. The CDR3 bases are TGCGCCAGCAGCTTGCTAGCGGGGGACACCGGGGAGCTGTTTTTT. This translates into CASSLLAGDTGELFF.

This chain joins TRBV19 and TRBJ2-2; perhaps TRBD1 as D (6 bases). Trimming left V 5 bases short and J 8 bases short, with 12 bases between. Germline V lookup: CDR1 LNHDA, CDR2 SQIVND (reference sequence). The CDR3 is 13 amino acids. Written as DNA, the CDR3 is TGTGCCAGTAGTTTCCTAGGGGGAGGGGAGCTGTTTTTT. It codes for CASSFLGGGELFF.

This chain connects TRBV29-1 to TRBJ2-1, with TRBD2 matching over 14 bases. Germline CDR1 SQVTM, CDR2 ANQGSEA. The CDR3 consists of 14 residues. With V trimmed by 6 bases and J by 13 bases, 11 bases remained unmatched. CDR3 protein: CSVSSGTSGSLQFF. CDR3 nucleotide sequence: TGCAGCGTCAGCAGCGGGACTAGCGGGAGCCTACAGTTCTTC.

To note about this clone: Other DNA sequences within the sample encode an identical CDR3. V is TRBV12-5 and J is TRBJ2-6; D is undetermined. Trimming stripped 3 bases from V and 4 bases from J, with 4 bases between. Germline V CDR1 and CDR2: LGHNT, FRNRAP. The CDR3 runs 13 residues. The CDR3, as DNA: TGTGCTAGTGGTTTTTCCGGGGCCAACGTCCTGACTTTC. It codes for CASGFSGANVLTF.

The chain uses TRBV18 and TRBJ2-7, with 7 bases that match TRBD1. The ends lost 1 base at V and 4 bases at J; junction bases unmatched: 7. This CDR3 is 15 amino acids long. Germline lookup yields CDR1 KGHSH and CDR2 LQKENI. The CDR3, as DNA: TGTGCCAGCTCACCACGCTCGGGACAGCCATACGAGCAGTACTTC. This codes for CASSPRSGQPYEQYF.

The chain links TRBV6-6 to TRBJ2-5; D uncertain. This CDR3 is 13 amino acids long. The V end lost 3 bases, the J end lost 1 base, and 6 bases lay between the germline ends. From germline, CDR1 is MNHNY and CDR2 SVGAGI (reference sequence). CDR3 region: CASSYWVQETQYF. In nucleotides, the CDR3 is TGTGCCAGCAGTTATTGGGTCCAAGAGACCCAGTACTTC.

The sample holds one count of this clone. The chain couples TRBV21-1 to TRBJ1-2; TRBD1 is the table's D call, not checked against the DNA. TRBV21-1 is tagged as a pseudogene. CDR3 length: 16 amino acids. The CDR3, as DNA: TGTGCCAGCAATCTACAGGTCTATCAAGCTAACTATGGCTACACCTTC. It encodes CASNLQVYQANYGYTF.

As concerns this clone: The same CDR3 can be traced to other DNA sequences in this sample. The chain employs TRBV18 and TRBJ1-3, with TRBD1 matching 7 bases. V gave up 6 bases and J gave up 4 bases; unmatched junction bases: 6. The CDR3 is 14 residues long. CDR1 and CDR2 (germline): KGHSH, LQKENI. The CDR3 spells CASSPGGSGNTIYF. CDR3 coding DNA: TGTGCCAGCTCCCCAGGGGGATCCGGAAACACCATATATTTT.

On this clone: Different DNA sequences within this sample yield the same CDR3. CDR3 nucleotides: TGTGCCAGCAGTGAAGCCGGGACAGGGTCCTACGAGCAGTACTTC. Translation gives CASSEAGTGSYEQYF. J is TRBJ2-7 and V is TRBV6-1, with 9 bases aligning to TRBD1. The CDR3 sequence is 15 residues long. The junction had 1 base not matched to a gene; V was cut back by 0 bases and J by 1 base. From germline, CDR1 is MNHNS and CDR2 SASEGT.

The CDR3 sequence is CASSLSGTGEQFF. The CDR3 DNA reads as TGTGCCAGCAGTTTATCGGGTACTGGTGAGCAGTTCTTC. The rearrangement uses TRBV28 and TRBJ2-1; D is undetermined. The V end was cut by 1 base, the J end by 9 bases, with 10 bases between. Per the germline V gene, CDR1 is MDHEN and CDR2 is SYDVKM. The CDR3 loop spans 13 amino acids.